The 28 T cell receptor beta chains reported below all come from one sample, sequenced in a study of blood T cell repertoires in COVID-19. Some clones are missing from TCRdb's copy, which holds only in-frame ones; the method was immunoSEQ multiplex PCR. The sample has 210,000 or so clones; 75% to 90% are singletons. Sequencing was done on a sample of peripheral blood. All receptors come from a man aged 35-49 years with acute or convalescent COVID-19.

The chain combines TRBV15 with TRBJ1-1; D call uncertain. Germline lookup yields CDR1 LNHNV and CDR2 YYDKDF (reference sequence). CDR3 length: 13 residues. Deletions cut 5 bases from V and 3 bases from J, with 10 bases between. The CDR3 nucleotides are TGTGCCACCAGCGAGCAATTGGACACTGAAGCTTTCTTT. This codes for CATSEQLDTEAFF.

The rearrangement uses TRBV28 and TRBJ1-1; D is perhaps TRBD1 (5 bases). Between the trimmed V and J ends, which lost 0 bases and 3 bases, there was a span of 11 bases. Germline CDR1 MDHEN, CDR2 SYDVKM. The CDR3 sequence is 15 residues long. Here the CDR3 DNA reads TGTGCCAGCAGTTTATGGTTGGGGGGGGACACTGAAGCTTTCTTT. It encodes CASSLWLGGDTEAFF.

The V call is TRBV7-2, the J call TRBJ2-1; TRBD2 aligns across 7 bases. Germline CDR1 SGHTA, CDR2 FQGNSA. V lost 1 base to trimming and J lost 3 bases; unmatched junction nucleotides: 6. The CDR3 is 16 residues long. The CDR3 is CASSLESGGNYNEQFF. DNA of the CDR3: TGTGCCAGCAGCTTAGAATCCGGGGGGAACTACAATGAGCAGTTCTTC. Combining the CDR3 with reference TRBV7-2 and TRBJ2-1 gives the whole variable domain GAGVSQSPSNKVTEKGKDVELRCDPISGHTALYWYRQSLGQGLEFLIYFQGNSAPDKSGLPSDRFSAERTGGSVSTLTIQRTQQEDSAVYLCASSLESGGNYNEQFFGPGTRLTVL.

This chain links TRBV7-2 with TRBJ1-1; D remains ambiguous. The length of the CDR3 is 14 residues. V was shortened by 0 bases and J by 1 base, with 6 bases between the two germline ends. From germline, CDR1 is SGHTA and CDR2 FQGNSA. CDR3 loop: CASSLAPGNTEAFF. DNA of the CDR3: TGTGCCAGCAGCTTAGCGCCAGGGAACACTGAAGCTTTCTTT.

CDR3 residues: CASSSDRRTYEQYF. In DNA, the CDR3 is TGTGCCAGCAGCTCGGACAGGCGAACCTACGAGCAGTACTTC. The chain couples TRBV7-9 to TRBJ2-7; 7 bases agree with TRBD1. This CDR3 contains 14 residues. The germline V gene has CDR1 SEHNR and CDR2 FQNEAQ (reference sequence). J was trimmed by 2 bases and V by 4 bases; bases with no gene match: 5.

This CDR3 reads CSAAGQGVHEQYF. The CDR3 region has the DNA TGCAGCGCCGCCGGACAGGGGGTCCACGAGCAGTACTTC. The rearrangement links TRBV29-1 to TRBJ2-7; 10 bases align to TRBD1. Germline V lookup: CDR1 SQVTM, CDR2 ANQGSEA. The junction had 8 bases not matched to a gene; V was cut back by 7 bases and J by 5 bases. The CDR3 runs 13 residues.

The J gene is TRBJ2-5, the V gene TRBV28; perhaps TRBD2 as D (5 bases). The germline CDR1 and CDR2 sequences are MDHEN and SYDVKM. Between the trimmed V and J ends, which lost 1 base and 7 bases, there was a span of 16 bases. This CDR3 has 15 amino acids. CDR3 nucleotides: TGTGCCAGCAGTTTATCGCGGCTGGGAGTGGGGACCCAGTACTTC. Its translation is CASSLSRLGVGTQYF. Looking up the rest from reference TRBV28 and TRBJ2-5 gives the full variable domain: DVKVTQSSRYLVKRTGEKVFLECVQDMDHENMFWYRQDPGLGLRLIYFSYDVKMKEKGDIPEGYSVSREKKERFSLILESASTNQTSMYLCASSLSRLGVGTQYFGPGTRLLVL.

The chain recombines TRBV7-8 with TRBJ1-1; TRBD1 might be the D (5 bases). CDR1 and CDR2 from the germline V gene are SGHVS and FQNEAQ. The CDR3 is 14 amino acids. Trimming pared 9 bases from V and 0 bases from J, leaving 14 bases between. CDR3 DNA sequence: TGTGCCAGTATACAGGATTTCATGAACACTGAAGCTTTCTTT. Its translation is CASIQDFMNTEAFF. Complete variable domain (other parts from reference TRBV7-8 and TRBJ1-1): GAGVSQSPRYKVAKRGQDVALRCDPISGHVSLFWYQQALGQGPEFLTYFQNEAQLDKSGLPSDRFFAERPEGSVSTLKIQRTQQEDSAVYLCASIQDFMNTEAFFGQGTRLTVV.

This CDR3 is CASSDGQGPSYEQYF. CDR3 coding DNA: TGTGCCAGCAGCGATGGACAGGGGCCTTCTTACGAGCAGTACTTC. The gene calls are TRBV7-3 and TRBJ2-7; TRBD1 matches 9 bases. The CDR3 loop spans 15 amino acids. J was trimmed by 4 bases and V by 5 bases; bases with no gene match: 9. Germline values: CDR1 SGHTA, CDR2 FQGTGA.

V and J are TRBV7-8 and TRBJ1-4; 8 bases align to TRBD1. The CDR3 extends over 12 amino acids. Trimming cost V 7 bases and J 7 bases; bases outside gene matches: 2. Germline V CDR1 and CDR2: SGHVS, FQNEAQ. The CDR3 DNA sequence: TGTGCCAGCACACAGGGGGGTGAAAAACTGTTTTTT. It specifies CASTQGGEKLFF.

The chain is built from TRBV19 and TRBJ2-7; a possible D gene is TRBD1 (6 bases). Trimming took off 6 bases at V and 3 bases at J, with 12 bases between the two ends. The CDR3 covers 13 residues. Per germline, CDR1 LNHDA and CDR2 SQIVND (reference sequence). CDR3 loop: CASRPTGIYEQYF. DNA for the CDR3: TGTGCCAGTAGACCTACAGGGATCTACGAGCAGTACTTC.

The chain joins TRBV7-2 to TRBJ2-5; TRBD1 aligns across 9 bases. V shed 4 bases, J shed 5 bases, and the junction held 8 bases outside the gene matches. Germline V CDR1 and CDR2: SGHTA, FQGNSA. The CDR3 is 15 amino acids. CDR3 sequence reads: CASSSGQGREETQYF. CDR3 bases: TGTGCCAGCAGCTCCGGACAGGGGAGAGAGGAGACCCAGTACTTC. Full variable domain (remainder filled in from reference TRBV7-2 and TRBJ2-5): GAGVSQSPSNKVTEKGKDVELRCDPISGHTALYWYRQSLGQGLEFLIYFQGNSAPDKSGLPSDRFSAERTGGSVSTLTIQRTQQEDSAVYLCASSSGQGREETQYFGPGTRLLVL.

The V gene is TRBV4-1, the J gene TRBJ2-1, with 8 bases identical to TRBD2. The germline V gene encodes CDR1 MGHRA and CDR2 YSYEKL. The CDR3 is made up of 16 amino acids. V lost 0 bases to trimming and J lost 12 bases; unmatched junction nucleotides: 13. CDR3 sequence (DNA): TGCGCCAGCAGCCAAGACAGCACCGGGACTAGATTGGGGCAGTTCTTC. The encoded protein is CASSQDSTGTRLGQFF.

The CDR3 DNA is TGTGCCAGCAGGGACACAGGGGGCAACACCGGGGAGCTGTTTTTT. Its translation is CASRDTGGNTGELFF. V usage is TRBV13 and J usage is TRBJ2-2; 9 bases fit TRBD1. CDR3 length: 15 residues. Per germline, CDR1 PRHDT and CDR2 FYEKMQ (reference sequence). V trimming: 6 bases; J trimming: 2 bases; junction bases outside the gene matches: 4.

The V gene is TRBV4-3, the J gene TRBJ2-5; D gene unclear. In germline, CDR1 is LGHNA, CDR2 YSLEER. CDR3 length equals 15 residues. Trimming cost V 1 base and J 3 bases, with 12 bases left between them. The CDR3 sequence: CASSQALTGEETQYF. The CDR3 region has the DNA TGCGCCAGCAGCCAAGCCCTTACGGGTGAAGAGACCCAGTACTTC.

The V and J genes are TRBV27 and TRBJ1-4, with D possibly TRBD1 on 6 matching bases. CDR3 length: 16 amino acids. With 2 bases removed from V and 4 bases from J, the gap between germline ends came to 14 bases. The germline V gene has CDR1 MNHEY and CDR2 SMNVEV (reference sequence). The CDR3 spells CASSLQARGSNEKLFF. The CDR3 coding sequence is TGTGCCAGCAGTTTACAGGCCAGGGGAAGTAATGAAAAACTGTTTTTT.

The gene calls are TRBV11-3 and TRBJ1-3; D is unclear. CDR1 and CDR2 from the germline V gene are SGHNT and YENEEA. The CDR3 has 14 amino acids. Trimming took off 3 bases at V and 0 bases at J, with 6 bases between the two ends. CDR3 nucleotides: TGTGCCAGCAGCTTCGAGGGCTCTGGAAACACCATATATTTT. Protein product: CASSFEGSGNTIYF. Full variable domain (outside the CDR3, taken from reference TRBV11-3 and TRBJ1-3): EAGVVQSPRYKIIEKKQPVAFWCNPISGHNTLYWYLQNLGQGPELLIRYENEEAVDDSQLPKDRFSAERLKGVDSTLKIQPAELGDSAVYLCASSFEGSGNTIYFGEGSWLTVV.

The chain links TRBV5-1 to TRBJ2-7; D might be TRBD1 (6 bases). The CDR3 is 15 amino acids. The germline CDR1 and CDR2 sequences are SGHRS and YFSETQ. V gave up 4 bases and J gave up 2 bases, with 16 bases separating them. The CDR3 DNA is TGCGCCAGCAGCCTCTACGGGACAAACGCCTACGAGCAGTACTTC. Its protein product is CASSLYGTNAYEQYF. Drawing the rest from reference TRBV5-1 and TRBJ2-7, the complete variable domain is KAGVTQTPRYLIKTRGQQVTLSCSPISGHRSVSWYQQTPGQGLQFLFEYFSETQRNKGNFPGRFSGRQFSNSRSEMNVSTLELGDSALYLCASSLYGTNAYEQYFGPGTRLTVT.

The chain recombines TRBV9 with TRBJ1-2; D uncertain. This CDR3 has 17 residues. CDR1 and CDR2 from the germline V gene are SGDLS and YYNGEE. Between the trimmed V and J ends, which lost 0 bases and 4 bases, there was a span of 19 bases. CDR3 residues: CASSVGAVKTELYGYTF. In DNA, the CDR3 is TGTGCCAGCAGCGTAGGGGCAGTCAAGACCGAACTCTATGGCTACACCTTC.

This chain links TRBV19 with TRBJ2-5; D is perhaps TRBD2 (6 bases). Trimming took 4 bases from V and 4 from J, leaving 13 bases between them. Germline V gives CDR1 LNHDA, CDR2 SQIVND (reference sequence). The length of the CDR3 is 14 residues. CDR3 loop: CASSTRLVVETQYF. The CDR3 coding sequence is TGTGCCAGTAGTACCCGACTAGTAGTAGAGACCCAGTACTTC.

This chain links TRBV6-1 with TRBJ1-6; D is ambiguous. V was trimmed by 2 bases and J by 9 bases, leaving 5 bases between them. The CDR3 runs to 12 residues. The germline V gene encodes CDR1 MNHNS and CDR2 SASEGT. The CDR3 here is CASSETVSPLHF. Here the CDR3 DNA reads TGTGCCAGCAGTGAAACTGTTTCACCCCTCCACTTT.

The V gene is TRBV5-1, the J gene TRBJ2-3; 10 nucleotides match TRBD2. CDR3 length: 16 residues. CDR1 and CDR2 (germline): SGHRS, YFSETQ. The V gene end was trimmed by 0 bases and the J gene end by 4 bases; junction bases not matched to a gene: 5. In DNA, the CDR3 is TGCGCCAGCAGCTTGGTTGTTCTAGCGGGGGCAGATACGCAGTATTTT. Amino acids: CASSLVVLAGADTQYF.

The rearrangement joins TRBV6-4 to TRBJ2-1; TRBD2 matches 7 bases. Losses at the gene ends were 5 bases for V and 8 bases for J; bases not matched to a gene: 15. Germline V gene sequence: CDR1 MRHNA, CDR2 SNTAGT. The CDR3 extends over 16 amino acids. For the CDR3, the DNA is TGTGCCAGCAGTTGGGGGGGAGACCGCGGAGGAGATGAGCAGTTCTTC. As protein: CASSWGGDRGGDEQFF.

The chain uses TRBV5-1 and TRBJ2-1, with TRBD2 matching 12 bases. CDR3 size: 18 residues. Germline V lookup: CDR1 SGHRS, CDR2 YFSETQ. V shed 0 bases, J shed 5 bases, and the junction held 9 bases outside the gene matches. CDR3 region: CASSLDLAGGRPHNEQFF. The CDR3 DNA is TGCGCCAGCAGCTTGGATCTAGCGGGGGGGCGACCCCACAATGAGCAGTTCTTC.

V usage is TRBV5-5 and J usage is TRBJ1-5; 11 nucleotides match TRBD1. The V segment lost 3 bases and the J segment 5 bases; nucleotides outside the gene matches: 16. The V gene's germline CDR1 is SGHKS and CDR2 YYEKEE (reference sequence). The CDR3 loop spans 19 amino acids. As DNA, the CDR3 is TGTGCCAGCAGCTCGGGGACAGGGGGAACCGCGGGGGATCATCAGCCCCAGCATTTT. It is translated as CASSSGTGGTAGDHQPQHF.

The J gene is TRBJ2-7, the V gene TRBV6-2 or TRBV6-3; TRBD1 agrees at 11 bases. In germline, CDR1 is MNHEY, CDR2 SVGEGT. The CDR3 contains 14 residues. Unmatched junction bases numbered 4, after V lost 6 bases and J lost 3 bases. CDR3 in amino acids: CASSWGQGVYEQYF. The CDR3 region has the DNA TGTGCCAGCAGCTGGGGACAGGGGGTCTACGAGCAGTACTTC.

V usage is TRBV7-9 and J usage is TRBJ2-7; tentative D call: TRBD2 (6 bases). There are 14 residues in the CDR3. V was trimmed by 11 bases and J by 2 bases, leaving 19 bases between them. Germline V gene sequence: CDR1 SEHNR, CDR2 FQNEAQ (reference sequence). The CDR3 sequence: CAASLAGQTYEQYF. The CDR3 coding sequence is TGTGCCGCTTCATTGGCGGGGCAGACCTACGAGCAGTACTTC.

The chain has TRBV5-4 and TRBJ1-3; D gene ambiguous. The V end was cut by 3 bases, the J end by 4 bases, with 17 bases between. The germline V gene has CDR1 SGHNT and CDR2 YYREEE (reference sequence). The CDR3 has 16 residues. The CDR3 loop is CASSSDSPIRGNTIYF. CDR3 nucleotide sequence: TGTGCCAGCAGCTCTGACTCACCCATACGCGGAAACACCATATATTTT.